The clone carrying this T cell receptor beta chain was counted many times. Its specificity is unknown. The sample is drawn from a study of T cells after yellow fever vaccination. Study results and limitations: The secondary T-cell response peaked on day 5, not day 15, but was weaker. High-abundance clonotypes from the bulk population could contaminate FACS-sorted repertoires. At around 95% for CD4 and about 87% for CD8, most primary-vaccination clones showed up again after the booster.

TCRdb re-called the 5' RACE reads through MiXCR, storing one row per CDR3 protein. Of almost 70,000 distinct CDR3 sequences listed, around 6.2% are singletons. The trim removed 0 bases at V and 2 bases at J, leaving 3 bases unmatched. CDR1 and CDR2 (germline): SGHRS, YFSETQ. This CDR3 is 15 amino acids long. The sequences come from CD4+ T cells sorted from PBMCs, collected roughly 15 days after the first yellow fever vaccination. The source is a man aged 18 to 29 who received the YFV17D yellow fever vaccine. The gene calls are TRBV5-1 and TRBJ2-5, with 8 bases matching TRBD2. In DNA form, the CDR3 reads TGCGCCAGCAGCTTGGGTAGCGGGGATCAAGAGACCCAGTACTTC. Amino acid sequence: CASSLGSGDQETQYF.